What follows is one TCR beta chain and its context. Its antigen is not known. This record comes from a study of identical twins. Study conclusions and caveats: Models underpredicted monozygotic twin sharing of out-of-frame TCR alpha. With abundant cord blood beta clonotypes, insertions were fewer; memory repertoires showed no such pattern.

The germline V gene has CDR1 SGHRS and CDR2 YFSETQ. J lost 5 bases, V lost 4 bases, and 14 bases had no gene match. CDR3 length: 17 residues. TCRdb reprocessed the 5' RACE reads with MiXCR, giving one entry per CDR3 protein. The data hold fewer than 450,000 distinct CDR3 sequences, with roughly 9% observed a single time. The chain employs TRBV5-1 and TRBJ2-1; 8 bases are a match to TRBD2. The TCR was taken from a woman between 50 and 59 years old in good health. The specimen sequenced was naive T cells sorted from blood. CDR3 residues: CASSRSPGAGADNEQFF. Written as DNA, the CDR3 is TGCGCCAGCAGCCGAAGCCCCGGAGCGGGAGCCGACAATGAGCAGTTCTTC.